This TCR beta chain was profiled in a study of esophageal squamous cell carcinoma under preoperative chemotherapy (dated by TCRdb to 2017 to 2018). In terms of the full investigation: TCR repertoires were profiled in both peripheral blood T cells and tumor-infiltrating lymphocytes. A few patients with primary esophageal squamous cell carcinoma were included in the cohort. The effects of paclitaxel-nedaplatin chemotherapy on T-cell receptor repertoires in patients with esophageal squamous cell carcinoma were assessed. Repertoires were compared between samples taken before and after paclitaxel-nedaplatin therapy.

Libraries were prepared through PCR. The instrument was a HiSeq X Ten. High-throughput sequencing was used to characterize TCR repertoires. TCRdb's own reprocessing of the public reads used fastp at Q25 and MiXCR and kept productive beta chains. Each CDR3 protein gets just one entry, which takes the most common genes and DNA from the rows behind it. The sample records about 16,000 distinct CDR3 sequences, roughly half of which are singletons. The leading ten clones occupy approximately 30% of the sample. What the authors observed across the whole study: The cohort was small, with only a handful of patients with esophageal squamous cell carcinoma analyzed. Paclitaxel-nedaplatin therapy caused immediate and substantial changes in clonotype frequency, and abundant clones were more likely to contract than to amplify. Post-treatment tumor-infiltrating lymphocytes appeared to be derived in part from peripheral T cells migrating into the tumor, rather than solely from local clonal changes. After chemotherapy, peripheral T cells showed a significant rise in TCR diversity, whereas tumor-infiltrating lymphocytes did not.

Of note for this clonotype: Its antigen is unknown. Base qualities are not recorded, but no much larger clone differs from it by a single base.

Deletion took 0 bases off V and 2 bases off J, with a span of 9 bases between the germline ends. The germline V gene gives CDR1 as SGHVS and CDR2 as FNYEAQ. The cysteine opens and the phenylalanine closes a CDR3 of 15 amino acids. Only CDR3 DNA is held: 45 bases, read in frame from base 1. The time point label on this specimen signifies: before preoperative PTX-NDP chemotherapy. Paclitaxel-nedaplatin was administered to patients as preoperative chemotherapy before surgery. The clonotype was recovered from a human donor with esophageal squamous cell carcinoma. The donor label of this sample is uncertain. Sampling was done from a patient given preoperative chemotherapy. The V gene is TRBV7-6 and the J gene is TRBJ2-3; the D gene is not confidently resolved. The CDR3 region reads CASSLAPADTDTQYF. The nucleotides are TGTGCCAGCAGCTTAGCGCCGGCAGACACAGATACGCAGTATTTT.